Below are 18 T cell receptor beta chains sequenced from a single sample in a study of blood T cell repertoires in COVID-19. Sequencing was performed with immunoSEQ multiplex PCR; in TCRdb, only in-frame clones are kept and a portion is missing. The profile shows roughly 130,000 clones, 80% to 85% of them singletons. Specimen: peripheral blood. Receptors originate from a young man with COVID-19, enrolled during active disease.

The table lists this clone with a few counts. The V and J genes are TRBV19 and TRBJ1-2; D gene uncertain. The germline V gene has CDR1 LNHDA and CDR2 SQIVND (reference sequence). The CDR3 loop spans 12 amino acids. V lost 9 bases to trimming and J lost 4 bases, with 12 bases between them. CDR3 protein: CASFRDPYGYTF. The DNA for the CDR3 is TGTGCCAGCTTCCGGGATCCCTATGGCTACACCTTC. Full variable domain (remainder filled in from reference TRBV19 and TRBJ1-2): DGGITQSPKYLFRKEGQNVTLSCEQNLNHDAMYWYRQDPGQGLRLIYYSQIVNDFQKGDIAEGYSVSREKKESFPLTVTSAQKNPTAFYLCASFRDPYGYTFGSGTRLTVV.

The CDR3 coding sequence is TGTGCCAGCACCCCCGGGACAGCGACCTACGAGCAGTACTTC. It translates to CASTPGTATYEQYF. The rearrangement joins TRBV5-5 to TRBJ2-7, with 7 bases identical to TRBD1. V shed 6 bases and J 2 bases; nucleotides not matched to a gene: 8. Germline V gene sequence: CDR1 SGHKS, CDR2 YYEKEE (reference sequence). The CDR3 sequence is 14 residues long.

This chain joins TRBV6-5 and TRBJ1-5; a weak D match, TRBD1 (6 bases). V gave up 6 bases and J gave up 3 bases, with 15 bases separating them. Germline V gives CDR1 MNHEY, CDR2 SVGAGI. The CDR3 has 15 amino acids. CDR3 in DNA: TGTGCCAGCAGGGGGGCAGGGGCGAACAATCAGCCCCAGCATTTT. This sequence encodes CASRGAGANNQPQHF.

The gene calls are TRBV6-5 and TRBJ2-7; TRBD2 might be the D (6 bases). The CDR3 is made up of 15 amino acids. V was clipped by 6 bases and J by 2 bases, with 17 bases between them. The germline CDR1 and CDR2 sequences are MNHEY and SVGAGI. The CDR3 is CASSLPGLGAYEQYF. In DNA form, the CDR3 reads TGTGCCAGCAGCCTTCCGGGACTCGGCGCCTACGAGCAGTACTTC.

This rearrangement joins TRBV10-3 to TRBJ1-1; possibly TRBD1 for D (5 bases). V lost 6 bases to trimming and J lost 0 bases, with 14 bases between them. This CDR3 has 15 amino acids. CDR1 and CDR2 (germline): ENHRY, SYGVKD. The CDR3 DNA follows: TGTGCCATCAGCGAGACAGCTAGCTTGAACACTGAAGCTTTCTTT. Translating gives CAISETASLNTEAFF.

This CDR3 is CASCPGLAGYNEQFF. CDR3 bases: TGTGCCAGCTGCCCGGGACTAGCGGGGTACAATGAGCAGTTCTTC. V and J are TRBV6-2 or TRBV6-3 and TRBJ2-1, with 13 bases fitting TRBD2. The CDR3 consists of 15 residues. From germline, CDR1 is MNHEY and CDR2 SVGEGT. V was clipped by 8 bases and J by 4 bases; unmatched bases: 5.

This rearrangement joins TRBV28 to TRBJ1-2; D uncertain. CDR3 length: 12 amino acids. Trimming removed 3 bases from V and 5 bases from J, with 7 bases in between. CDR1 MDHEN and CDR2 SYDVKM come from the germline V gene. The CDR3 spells CASSLRFYGYTF. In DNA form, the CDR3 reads TGTGCCAGCAGTTTGAGGTTTTATGGCTACACCTTC.

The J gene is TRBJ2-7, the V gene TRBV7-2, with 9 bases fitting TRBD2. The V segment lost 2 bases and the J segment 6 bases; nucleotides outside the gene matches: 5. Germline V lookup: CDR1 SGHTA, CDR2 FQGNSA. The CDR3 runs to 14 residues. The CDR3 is CASSLSPSGIEQYF. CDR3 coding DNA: TGTGCCAGCAGCTTATCCCCTAGCGGGATCGAGCAGTACTTC.

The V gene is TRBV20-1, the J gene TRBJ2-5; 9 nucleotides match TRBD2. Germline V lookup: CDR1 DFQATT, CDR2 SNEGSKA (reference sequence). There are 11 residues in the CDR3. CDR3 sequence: CAGGPSGAQYF. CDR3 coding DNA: TGCGCGGGAGGGCCTTCGGGGGCCCAGTACTTC.

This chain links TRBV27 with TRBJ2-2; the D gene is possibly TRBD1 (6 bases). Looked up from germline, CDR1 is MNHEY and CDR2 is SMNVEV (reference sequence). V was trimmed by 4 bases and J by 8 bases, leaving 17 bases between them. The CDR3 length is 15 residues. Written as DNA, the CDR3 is TGTGCCAGCAGTTACCGGACAGCCGGAAGGGGGGAGCTGTTTTTT. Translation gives CASSYRTAGRGELFF.

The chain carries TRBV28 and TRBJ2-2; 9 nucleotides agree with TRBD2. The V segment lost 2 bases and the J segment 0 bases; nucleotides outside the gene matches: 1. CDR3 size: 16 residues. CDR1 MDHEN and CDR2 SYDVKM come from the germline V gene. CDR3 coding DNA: TGTGCCAGCAGTTTAAGACTAGCGGCGAACACCGGGGAGCTGTTTTTT. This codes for CASSLRLAANTGELFF.

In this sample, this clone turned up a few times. The CDR3 loop is CASSLSLAVEYNEQFF. Written as DNA, the CDR3 is TGTGCCAGCAGCTTATCACTAGCGGTCGAATACAATGAGCAGTTCTTC. The chain recombines TRBV11-2 with TRBJ2-1; TRBD2 aligns across 8 bases. Unmatched junction bases numbered 7, after V lost 2 bases and J lost 4 bases. Germline assignment: CDR1 SGHAT and CDR2 FQNNGV. The CDR3 is 16 residues long.

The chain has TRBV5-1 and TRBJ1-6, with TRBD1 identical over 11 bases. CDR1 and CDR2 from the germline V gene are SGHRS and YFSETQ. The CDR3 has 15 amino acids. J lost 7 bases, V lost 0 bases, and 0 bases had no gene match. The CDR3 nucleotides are TGCGCCAGCAGCTTGGGGGACAGGGGGAATTCACCCCTCCACTTT. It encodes CASSLGDRGNSPLHF.

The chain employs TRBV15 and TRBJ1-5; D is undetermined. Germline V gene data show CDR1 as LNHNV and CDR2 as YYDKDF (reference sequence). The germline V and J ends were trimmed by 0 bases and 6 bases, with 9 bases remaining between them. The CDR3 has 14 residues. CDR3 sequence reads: CATSREDEGQPQHF. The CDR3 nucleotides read TGTGCCACCAGCAGAGAGGACGAGGGTCAGCCCCAGCATTTT.

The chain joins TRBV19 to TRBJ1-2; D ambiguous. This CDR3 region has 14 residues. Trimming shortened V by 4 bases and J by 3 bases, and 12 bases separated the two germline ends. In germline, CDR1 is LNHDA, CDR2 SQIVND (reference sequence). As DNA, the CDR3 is TGTGCCAGTAGTAGCCTCTACCTTCACTATGGCTACACCTTC. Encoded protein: CASSSLYLHYGYTF.

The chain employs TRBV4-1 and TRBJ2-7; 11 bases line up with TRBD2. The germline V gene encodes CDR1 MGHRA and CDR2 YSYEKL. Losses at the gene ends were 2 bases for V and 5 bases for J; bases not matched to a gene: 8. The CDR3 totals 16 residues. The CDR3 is CASSQMMVSGRDEQYF. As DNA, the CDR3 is TGCGCCAGCAGCCAAATGATGGTTAGCGGGAGGGACGAGCAGTACTTC.

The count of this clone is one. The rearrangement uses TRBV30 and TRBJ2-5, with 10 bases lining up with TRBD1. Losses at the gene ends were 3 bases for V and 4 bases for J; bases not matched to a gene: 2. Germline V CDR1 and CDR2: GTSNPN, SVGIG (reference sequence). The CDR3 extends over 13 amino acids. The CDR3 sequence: CAWRGTGVETQYF. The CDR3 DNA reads TGTGCCTGGAGGGGGACAGGGGTAGAGACCCAGTACTTC.

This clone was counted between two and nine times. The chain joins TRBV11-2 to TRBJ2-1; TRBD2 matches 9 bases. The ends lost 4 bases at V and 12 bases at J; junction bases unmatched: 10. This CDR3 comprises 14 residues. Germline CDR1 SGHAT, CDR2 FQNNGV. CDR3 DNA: TGTGCCAGCAGCTCATTAGCGGGAGATTCGGGGCAGTTCTTC. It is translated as CASSSLAGDSGQFF. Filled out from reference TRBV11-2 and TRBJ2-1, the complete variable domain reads EAGVAQSPRYKIIEKRQSVAFWCNPISGHATLYWYQQILGQGPKLLIQFQNNGVVDDSQLPKDRFSAERLKGVDSTLKIQPAKLEDSAVYLCASSSLAGDSGQFFGPGTRLTVL.